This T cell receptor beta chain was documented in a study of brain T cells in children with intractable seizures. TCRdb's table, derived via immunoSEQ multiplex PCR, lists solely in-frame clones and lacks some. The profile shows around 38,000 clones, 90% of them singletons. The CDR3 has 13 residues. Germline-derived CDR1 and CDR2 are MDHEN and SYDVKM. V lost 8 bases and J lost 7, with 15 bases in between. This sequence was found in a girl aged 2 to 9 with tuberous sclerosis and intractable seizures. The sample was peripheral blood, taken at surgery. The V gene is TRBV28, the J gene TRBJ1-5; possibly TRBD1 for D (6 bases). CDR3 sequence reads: CASGSNRDQPQHF. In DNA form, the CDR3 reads TGTGCCAGCGGATCGAACAGGGACCAGCCCCAGCATTTT. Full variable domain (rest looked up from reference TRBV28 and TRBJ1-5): DVKVTQSSRYLVKRTGEKVFLECVQDMDHENMFWYRQDPGLGLRLIYFSYDVKMKEKGDIPEGYSVSREKKERFSLILESASTNQTSMYLCASGSNRDQPQHFGDGTRLSIL.